One T cell receptor beta chain is described in this entry. Original handling: Reference gene primer amplification gave nucleated cell count estimates. Clones were sequenced by immunoSEQ multiplex PCR, and TCRdb holds only the in-frame ones, with some missing. That table supplies the V and J calls and clone size; D and trimming were determined from the DNA. The table lists 130,000 or so clones, around 87% of them singletons, with 2% to 2.5% in the top ten. The sample belongs to a study of blood T cell repertoires in COVID-19. Overall study context: COVID-19 samples, acute and convalescent, were from the United States, Italy and Spain. Nucleic acid was either cDNA or gDNA, and it came from T cells, B-cell-depleted T cells, or PBMCs.

Trimming removed 4 bases from V and 3 bases from J, with 11 bases in between. The CDR3 contains 13 residues. The germline V gene encodes CDR1 SGHRS and CDR2 YFSETQ. This receptor was obtained from a man in his sixties or seventies with active COVID-19. The sequencing sample was made of peripheral blood. V is TRBV5-1 and J is TRBJ2-7, with TRBD2 as a possible D gene (5 bases). CDR3 coding DNA: TGCGCCAGCAGCACCTCCGGGAACTACGAGCAGTACTTC. As protein: CASSTSGNYEQYF.